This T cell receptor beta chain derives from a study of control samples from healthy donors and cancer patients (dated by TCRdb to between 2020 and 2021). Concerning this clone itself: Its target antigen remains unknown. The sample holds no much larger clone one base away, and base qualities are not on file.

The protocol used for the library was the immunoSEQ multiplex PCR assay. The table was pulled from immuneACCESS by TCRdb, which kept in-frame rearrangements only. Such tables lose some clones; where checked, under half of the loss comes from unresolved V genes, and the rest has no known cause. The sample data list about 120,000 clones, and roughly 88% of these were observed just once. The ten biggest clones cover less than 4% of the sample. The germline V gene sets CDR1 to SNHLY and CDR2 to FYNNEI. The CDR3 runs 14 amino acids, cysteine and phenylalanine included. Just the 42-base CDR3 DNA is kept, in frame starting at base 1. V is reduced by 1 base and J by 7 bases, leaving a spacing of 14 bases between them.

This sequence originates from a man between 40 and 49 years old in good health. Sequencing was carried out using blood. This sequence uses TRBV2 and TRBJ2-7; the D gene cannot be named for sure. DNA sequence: TGTGCCAGCAGTGAAGAGGCCGTGGGTGGAGAGCAGTACTTC. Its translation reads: CASSEEAVGGEQYF.